The subject of this entry is one T cell receptor (beta chain). The entry originates in a study of OX40 agonist ivuxolimab in advanced cancers. Whole-study context: Having had anti-PD-1, anti-PD-L1 or anti-CTLA-4 therapy before was allowed, and approximately 40% had some.

Method: immunoSEQ multiplex PCR; TCRdb's copy keeps in-frame clones and lacks some. The profile shows some 71,000 clones, 91% of them singletons. The CDR3 has 13 residues. CDR1 MNHEY and CDR2 SMNVEV come from the germline V gene (reference sequence). Germline trimming cut 2 bases from V and 10 bases from J; bases unmatched to any gene: 6. The chain couples TRBV27 to TRBJ1-1; 8 bases match TRBD1. The sequences come from CD4+ or CD8+ T cells sorted from blood, collected in a trial of the OX40 agonist ivuxolimab. The source of this sequence is an adult with an advanced solid tumor such as melanoma, head and neck, liver or kidney cancer. CDR3 bases: TGTGCCAGCAGTTTAGCCAGGGGGCTGGTAGCTTTCTTT. Translating it yields CASSLARGLVAFF.